Sequencing of this T cell receptor (beta chain) was carried out in a study of CD8 T cells in Susac syndrome. It was with random hexamers that roughly 0.5 to 1 ug RNA was reverse transcribed. Coverage of TCR beta CDR3 amplification by immunoSEQ multiplex PCR extended to 54 Vbeta and 13 Jbeta. Using its own MiXCR run on the immunoSEQ multiplex PCR reads, TCRdb lists one record per CDR3 protein. Of about 130,000 distinct CDR3 sequences in the sample, over 90% were seen once. About this clonotype: At one end, the junction sequence differs from germline, possibly due to a read error.

The T cells that were sequenced for TCR beta were CD8+ and CD4+ cells from blood. Matching for age and sex applied to the controls, who were healthy donors. CD8+ and CD4+ T cells were negatively isolated; TEMRA cells were FACS-enriched. The TCR sequence derives from a human donor in good health. Specimen: CD4+ T cells from PBMCs.

The CDR3 DNA follows: TGTACCAGCAGTTCCGCAACATGGGTGGGCCACGAGCAGTACTTC. It encodes CTSSSATWVGHEQYF. This chain connects TRBV28 to TRBJ2-7; no reliable D call. CDR1 is MDHEN, CDR2 SYDVKM, per germline. The CDR3 has 15 residues. Combining the CDR3 with reference TRBV28 and TRBJ2-7 gives the whole variable domain DVKVTQSSRYLVKRTGEKVFLECVQDMDHENMFWYRQDPGLGLRLIYFSYDVKMKEKGDIPEGYSVSREKKERFSLILESASTNQTSMYLCTSSSATWVGHEQYFGPGTRLTVT.